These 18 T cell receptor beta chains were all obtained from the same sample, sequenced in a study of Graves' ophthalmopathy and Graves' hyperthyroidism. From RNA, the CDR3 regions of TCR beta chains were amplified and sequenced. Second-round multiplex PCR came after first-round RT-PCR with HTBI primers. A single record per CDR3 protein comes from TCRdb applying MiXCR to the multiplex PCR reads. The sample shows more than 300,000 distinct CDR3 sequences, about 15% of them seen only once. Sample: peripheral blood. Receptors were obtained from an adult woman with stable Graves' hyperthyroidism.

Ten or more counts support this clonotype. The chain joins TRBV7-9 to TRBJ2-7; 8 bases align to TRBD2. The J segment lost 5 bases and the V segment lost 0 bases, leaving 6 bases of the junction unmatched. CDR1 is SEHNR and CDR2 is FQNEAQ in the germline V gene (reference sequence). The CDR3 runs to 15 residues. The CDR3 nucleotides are TGTGCCAGCAGCTTAGCTTTCGGGGGGGATGACGAGCAGTACTTC. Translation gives CASSLAFGGDDEQYF.

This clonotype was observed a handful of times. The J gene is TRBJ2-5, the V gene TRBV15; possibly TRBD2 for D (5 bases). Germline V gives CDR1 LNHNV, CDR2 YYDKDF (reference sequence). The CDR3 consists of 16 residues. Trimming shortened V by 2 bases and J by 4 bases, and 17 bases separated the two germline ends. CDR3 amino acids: CATSRSRGGLAETQYF. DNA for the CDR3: TGTGCCACCAGCAGAAGTCGCGGAGGATTAGCAGAGACCCAGTACTTC.

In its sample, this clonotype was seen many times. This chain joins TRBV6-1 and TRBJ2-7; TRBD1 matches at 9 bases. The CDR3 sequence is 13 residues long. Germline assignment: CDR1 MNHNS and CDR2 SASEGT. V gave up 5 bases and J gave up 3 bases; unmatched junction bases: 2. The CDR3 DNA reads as TGTGCCAGCAGTAAGGACAGGGGCTACGAGCAGTACTTC. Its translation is CASSKDRGYEQYF.

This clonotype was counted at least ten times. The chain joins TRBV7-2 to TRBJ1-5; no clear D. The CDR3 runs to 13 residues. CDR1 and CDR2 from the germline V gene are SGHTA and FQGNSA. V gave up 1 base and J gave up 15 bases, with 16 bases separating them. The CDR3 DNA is TGTGCCAGCAGCTTAGAGACGCGCTCCGGCAGGCATTTT. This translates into CASSLETRSGRHF.

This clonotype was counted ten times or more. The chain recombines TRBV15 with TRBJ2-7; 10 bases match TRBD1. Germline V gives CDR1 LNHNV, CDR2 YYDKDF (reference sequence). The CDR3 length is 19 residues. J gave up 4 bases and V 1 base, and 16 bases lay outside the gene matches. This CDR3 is CATSRGSLATRTGGYEQYF. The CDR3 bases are TGTGCCACCAGCAGAGGTAGTTTGGCGACCCGGACAGGGGGGTACGAGCAGTACTTC.

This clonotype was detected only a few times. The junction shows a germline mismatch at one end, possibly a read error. For the CDR3, the DNA is TGTGCCAGTAGTTACGACGGGGGCAGGAGCTATGGCTACACCTTC. Protein product: CASSYDGGRSYGYTF. The chain uses TRBV6-5 and TRBJ1-2, with D perhaps matching TRBD1 (6 bases). The CDR3 totals 15 residues. Germline V gene lookup returns CDR1 MNHEY and CDR2 SVGAGI.

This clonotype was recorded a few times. CDR3 coding DNA: TGTGCCAGCTCATCCGACAGGGCGCAAGCCACCATATATTTT. The encoded protein is CASSSDRAQATIYF. The V gene is TRBV18, the J gene TRBJ1-3, with 7 nucleotides matching TRBD1. Unmatched junction bases numbered 10, after V lost 5 bases and J lost 9 bases. This CDR3 region has 14 residues. Germline CDR1 is KGHSH and CDR2 is LQKENI.

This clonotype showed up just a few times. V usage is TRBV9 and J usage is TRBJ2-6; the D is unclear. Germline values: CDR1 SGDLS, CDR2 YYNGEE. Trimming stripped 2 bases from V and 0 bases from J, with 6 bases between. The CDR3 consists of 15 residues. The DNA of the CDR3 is TGTGCCAGCAGCGTTACCAGCTCTGGGGCCAACGTCCTGACTTTC. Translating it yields CASSVTSSGANVLTF.

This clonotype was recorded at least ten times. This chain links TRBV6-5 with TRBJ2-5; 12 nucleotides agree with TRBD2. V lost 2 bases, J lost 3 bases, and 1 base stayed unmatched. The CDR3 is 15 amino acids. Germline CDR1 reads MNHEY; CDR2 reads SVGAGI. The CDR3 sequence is CASSYRLAGEETQYF. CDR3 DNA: TGTGCCAGCAGTTACCGACTAGCGGGAGAAGAGACCCAGTACTTC.

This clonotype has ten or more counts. The CDR3 nucleotides are TGTGCCAGCAGTTCCGGGACAGGTGACCTCTATGGCTACACCTTC. It yields the protein CASSSGTGDLYGYTF. The chain couples TRBV12-3 or TRBV12-4 to TRBJ1-2; TRBD1 matches at 8 bases. The CDR3 loop spans 15 amino acids. Germline trimming cut 4 bases from V and 4 bases from J; bases unmatched to any gene: 8.

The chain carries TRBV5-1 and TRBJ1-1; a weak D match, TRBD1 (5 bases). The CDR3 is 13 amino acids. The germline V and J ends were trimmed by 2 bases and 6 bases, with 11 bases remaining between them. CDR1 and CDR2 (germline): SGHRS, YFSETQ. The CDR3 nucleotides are TGCGCCAGCAGCTTTCGCAGGGACTCTGAAGCTTTCTTT. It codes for CASSFRRDSEAFF.

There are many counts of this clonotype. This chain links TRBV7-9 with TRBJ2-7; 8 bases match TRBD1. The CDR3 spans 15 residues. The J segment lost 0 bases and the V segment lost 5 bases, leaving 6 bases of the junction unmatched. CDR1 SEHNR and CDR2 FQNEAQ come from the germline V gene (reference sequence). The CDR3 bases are TGTGCCAGCAGCCGTGGGGACAGGCGCTCCTACGAGCAGTACTTC. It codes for CASSRGDRRSYEQYF.

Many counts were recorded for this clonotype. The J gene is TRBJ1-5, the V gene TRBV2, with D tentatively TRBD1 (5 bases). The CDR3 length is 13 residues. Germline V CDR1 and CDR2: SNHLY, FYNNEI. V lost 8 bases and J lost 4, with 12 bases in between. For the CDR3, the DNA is TGTGCCAGCCTGGGGGGGGTGAATCAGCCCCAGCATTTT. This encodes CASLGGVNQPQHF.

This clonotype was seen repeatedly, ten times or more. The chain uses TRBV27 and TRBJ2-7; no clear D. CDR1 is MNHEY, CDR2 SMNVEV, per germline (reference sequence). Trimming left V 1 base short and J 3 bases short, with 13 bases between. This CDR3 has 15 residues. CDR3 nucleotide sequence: TGTGCCAGCAGTTTATTGGGCGGAAGACTCTACGAGCAGTACTTC. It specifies CASSLLGGRLYEQYF.

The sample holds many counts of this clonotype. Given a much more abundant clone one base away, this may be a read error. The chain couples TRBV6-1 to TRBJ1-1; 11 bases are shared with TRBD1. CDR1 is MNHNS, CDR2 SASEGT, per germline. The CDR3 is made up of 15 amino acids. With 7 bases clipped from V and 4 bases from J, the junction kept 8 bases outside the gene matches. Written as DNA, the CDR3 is TGTGCCAGCACCCTAGCCGGGACAGGGGGCACTGAAGCTTTCTTT. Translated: CASTLAGTGGTEAFF.

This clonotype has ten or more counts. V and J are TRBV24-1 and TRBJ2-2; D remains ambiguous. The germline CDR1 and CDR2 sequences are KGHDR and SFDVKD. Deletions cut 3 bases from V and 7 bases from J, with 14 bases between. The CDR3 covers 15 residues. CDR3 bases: TGTGCCACCAGTGATCAGACACCAGACGGCGGGGAGCTGTTTTTT. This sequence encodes CATSDQTPDGGELFF.

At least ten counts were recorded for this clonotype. Here the CDR3 DNA reads TGCAGCGTTCCCGAAGACAACGGAATGAACACTGAAGCTTTCTTT. Protein sequence: CSVPEDNGMNTEAFF. J is TRBJ1-1 and V is TRBV29-1; D remains ambiguous. The CDR3 contains 15 residues. Trimming cost V 5 bases and J 0 bases, with 16 bases left between them. Looked up from germline, CDR1 is SQVTM and CDR2 is ANQGSEA.

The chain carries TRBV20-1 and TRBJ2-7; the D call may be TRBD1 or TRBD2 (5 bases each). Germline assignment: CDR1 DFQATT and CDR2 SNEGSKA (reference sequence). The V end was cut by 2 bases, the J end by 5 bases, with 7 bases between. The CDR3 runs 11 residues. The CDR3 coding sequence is TGCAGTGCTAGATCGGGACACGAGCAGTACTTC. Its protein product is CSARSGHEQYF.